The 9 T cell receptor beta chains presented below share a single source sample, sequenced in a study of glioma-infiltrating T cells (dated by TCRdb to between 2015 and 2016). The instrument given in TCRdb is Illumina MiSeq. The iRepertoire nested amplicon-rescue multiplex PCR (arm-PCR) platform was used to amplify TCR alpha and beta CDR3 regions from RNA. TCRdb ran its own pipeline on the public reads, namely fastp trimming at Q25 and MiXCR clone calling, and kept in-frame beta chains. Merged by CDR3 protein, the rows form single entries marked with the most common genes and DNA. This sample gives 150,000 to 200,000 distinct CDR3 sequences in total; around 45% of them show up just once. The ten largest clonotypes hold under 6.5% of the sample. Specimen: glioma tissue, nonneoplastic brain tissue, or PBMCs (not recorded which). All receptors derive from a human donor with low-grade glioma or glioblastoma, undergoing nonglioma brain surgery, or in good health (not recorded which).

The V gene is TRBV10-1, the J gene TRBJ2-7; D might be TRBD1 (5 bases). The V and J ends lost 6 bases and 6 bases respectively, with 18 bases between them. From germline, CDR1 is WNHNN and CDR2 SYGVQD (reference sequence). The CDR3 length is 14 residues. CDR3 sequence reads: CASSITGAIGEQYF. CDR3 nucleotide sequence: TGCGCCAGCAGCATTACAGGAGCTATCGGCGAGCAGTACTTC.

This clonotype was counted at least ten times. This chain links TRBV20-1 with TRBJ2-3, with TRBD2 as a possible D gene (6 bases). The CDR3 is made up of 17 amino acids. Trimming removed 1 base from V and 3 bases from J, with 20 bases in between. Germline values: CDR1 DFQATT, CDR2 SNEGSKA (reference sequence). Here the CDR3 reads CSARANRAGFFTDTQYF. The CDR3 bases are TGCAGTGCTAGAGCAAATCGCGCGGGATTCTTTACAGATACGCAGTATTTT.

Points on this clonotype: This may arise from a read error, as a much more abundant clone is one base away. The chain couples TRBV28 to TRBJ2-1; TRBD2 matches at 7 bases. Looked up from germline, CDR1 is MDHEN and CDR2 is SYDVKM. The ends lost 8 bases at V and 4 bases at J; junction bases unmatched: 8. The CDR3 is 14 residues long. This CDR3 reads CASEPGGSYNEQFF. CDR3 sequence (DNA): TGTGCCAGCGAACCCGGGGGGTCATACAATGAGCAGTTCTTC.

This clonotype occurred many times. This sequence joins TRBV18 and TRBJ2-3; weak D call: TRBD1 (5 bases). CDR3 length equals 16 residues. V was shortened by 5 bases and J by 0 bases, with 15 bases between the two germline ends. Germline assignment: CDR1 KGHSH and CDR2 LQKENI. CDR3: CASSSQTDYSTDTQYF. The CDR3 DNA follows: TGTGCCAGCTCATCCCAGACAGATTATAGCACAGATACGCAGTATTTT.

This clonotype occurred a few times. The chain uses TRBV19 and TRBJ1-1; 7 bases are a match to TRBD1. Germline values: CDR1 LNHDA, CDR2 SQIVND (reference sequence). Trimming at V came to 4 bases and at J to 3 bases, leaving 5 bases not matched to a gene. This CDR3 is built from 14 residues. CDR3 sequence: CASSKGQVDTEAFF. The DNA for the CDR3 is TGTGCCAGTAGTAAAGGACAGGTAGACACTGAAGCTTTCTTT.

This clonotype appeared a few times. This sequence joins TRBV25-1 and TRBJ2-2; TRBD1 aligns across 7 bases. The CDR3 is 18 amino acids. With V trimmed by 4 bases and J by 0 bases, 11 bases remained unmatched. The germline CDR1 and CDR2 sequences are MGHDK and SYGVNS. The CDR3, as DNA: TGTGCCAGCAGTGGCGCCGGGACAGTTAATACGAACACCGGGGAGCTGTTTTTT. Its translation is CASSGAGTVNTNTGELFF.

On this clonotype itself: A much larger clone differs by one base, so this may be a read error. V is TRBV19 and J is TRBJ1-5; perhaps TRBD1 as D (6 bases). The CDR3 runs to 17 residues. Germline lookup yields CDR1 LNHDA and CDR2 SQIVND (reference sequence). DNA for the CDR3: TGTGCCTGTAGCCCTCCCTTACAGGGACATAGCAATCAGCCCCAGCATTTT. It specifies CACSPPLQGHSNQPQHF.

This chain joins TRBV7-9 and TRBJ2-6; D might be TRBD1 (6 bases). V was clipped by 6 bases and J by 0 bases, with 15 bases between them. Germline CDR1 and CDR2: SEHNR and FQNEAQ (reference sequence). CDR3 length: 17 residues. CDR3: CASRGGQRNSGANVLTF. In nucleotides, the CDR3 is TGTGCCAGCAGGGGTGGACAGCGAAACTCTGGGGCCAACGTCCTGACTTTC.

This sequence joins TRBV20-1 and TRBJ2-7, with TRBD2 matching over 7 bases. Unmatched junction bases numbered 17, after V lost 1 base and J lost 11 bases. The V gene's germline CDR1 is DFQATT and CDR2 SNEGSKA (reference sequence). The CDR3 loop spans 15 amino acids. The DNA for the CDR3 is TGCAGTGCTAGAGGACCCGAGGGACTAAACTACGGGGAGTACTTC. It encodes CSARGPEGLNYGEYF.